This T cell receptor (beta chain) derives from a study of cytomegalovirus exposure and HLA in healthy donors. About the study: About 200 million T cells yielded roughly 120 million unique TCR beta sequences in earlier analysis. Study-level findings and limits: Analysis performed later showed TCR beta chains linked to HLA being more clonally expanded than equally common others. Sequences of the TCR beta chain were said to predict the HLA-A and HLA-B alleles of most subjects accurately.

This CDR3 comprises 15 residues. Germline V gene data show CDR1 as SGHDT and CDR2 as YYEEEE. V gave up 4 bases and J gave up 8 bases; unmatched junction bases: 4. The primer mix had 60 Vbeta and 13 Jbeta primers. Clones were sequenced by immunoSEQ multiplex PCR, and TCRdb holds only the in-frame ones, with some missing. The sample holds 270,000 or so clones; around 90% are singletons and the top ten take about 1.7%. Regarding this clone: Antigen: not known.

The chain employs TRBV5-6 and TRBJ2-1, with 15 bases matching TRBD2. The receptor was isolated from a girl between 2 and 10 years old in good health and CMV-seronegative. Sequencing input: PBMCs. The CDR3 nucleotides read TGTGCCAGCAGCCGGACTAGCGGGAGGGGGGATGAGCAGTTCTTC. Its protein product is CASSRTSGRGDEQFF.